This TCR beta chain was identified in a study of OX40 agonist ivuxolimab in advanced cancers. Notes on the research overall: Ivuxolimab, which targeted the costimulatory receptor OX40 (CD134), was an agonistic, fully human IgG2 monoclonal antibody. Intravenous ivuxolimab was administered to patients every 2 weeks at six dose levels: 0.01, 0.1, 0.3, 1.5, 3 and 10 mg/kg. Among the 52 dose-escalation patients, 19 had hepatocellular carcinoma, about 15 melanoma, 9 renal cell carcinoma and 9 head and neck cancer. A male proportion of 70% to 90% and a mean age of around 60 years, ranging from 23 to 79, were recorded for the dose-escalation cohort. Prior anti-PD-1, anti-PD-L1 or anti-CTLA-4 therapy was permitted, and approximately 42% of dose-escalation patients had received checkpoint inhibitors. Partial responses occurred in three dose-escalation patients, of whom one had hepatocellular carcinoma and two had cutaneous melanoma. The purpose of peripheral TCRbeta sequencing was to test whether ivuxolimab changed TCR sequence diversity and led to clonal T-cell expansion. The paper covers the monotherapy dose-escalation part of the phase I ivuxolimab trial, which included N of about 50 patients. What the research found in general, with its limitations: Low levels of normalized T-cell clonal expansion were also seen in some nonresponding patients. The antigen specificity of the peripheral T cells that underwent clonal expansion was not determined. After ivuxolimab, more expanded clones were found on average in CD8+ T cells than in CD4+ T cells. Clonal expansion of both CD4+ and CD8+ blood T cells was observed from baseline to week 6 at doses 0.1 to 3.0 mg/kg. Partial responders in the 0.1-3.0 mg/kg groups had among the lowest normalized peripheral clonal expansion, especially among CD8+ T cells.

For sequencing of the TCRbeta CDR3 region, genomic DNA was extracted from the sorted cells. The immunoSEQ Assay was used to sequence the TCRbeta CDR3 regions. The clones in this table, taken by TCRdb from immuneACCESS, are in-frame only. Not every clone is retained; where verified, under half of the shortfall comes from an unresolved V gene, and the cause of the rest is unknown. This sample has tens of thousands of clones in its table, and 80% to 90% of those were observed once. 3% to 4% of the sample rests with the top ten. Patients with autoimmune disease history or receiving systemic immunosuppression were excluded from the trial. In every dose cohort, peripheral blood was drawn for TCR sequencing at baseline, cycle 4 day 1, and cycle 7 day 1. Samples came from an open-label, multicenter, first-in-human phase I dose-escalation trial of ivuxolimab. Adults with locally advanced or metastatic melanoma, renal cell, hepatocellular, or head and neck squamous cell carcinoma were enrolled in the trial. Before TCR sequencing, CD4+ T cells and CD8+ T cells were sorted from peripheral blood as separate populations.

Note on this clone: Which antigen it targets is not known. One base away there is no much larger clone; base qualities are not given.

CDR3 length: 15 amino acids, cysteine to phenylalanine. Only the CDR3 DNA is retained, 45 bases long and in frame from the first base. Via the germline V gene, CDR1 is SGHDN and CDR2 FVKESK. The sequenced sample was CD4+ or CD8+ T cells sorted from blood, obtained in a trial of the OX40 agonist ivuxolimab. The sequence joins TRBV14 to TRBJ2-5; the central 8 bases match TRBD2. The J call may be mistaken, given a closer DNA end match to TRBJ2-7. This TCR derives from an adult with an advanced solid tumor such as melanoma, head and neck, liver or kidney cancer. The CDR3 reads as follows: CASSQVLAGPYEQYF. The nucleotide sequence reads as follows: TGTGCCAGCAGCCAGGTTCTAGCGGGCCCCTACGAGCAGTACTTC.